This T cell receptor (beta chain) was captured by sequencing in a study of blood T cell repertoires in COVID-19. Measured with immunoSEQ multiplex PCR; TCRdb has only the in-frame clones, and not every one. The data contain fewer than 300,000 clones, approximately 85% of them singletons. V lost 4 bases to trimming and J lost 5 bases; unmatched junction nucleotides: 8. CDR1 is SGHDT and CDR2 is YYEEEE in the germline V gene. CDR3 length: 14 residues. Specimen: PBMCs or T cells enriched from blood (not recorded which). The genes are TRBV5-6 and TRBJ1-1; 7 bases agree with TRBD1. The TCR comes from a woman aged 25 to 39 who had recovered from COVID-19. The CDR3 nucleotides read TGTGCCAGCAGCCAGACAGGGAGCGGAACTGAAGCTTTCTTT. It translates to CASSQTGSGTEAFF. Looking up the rest from reference TRBV5-6 and TRBJ1-1 gives the full variable domain: DAGVTQSPTHLIKTRGQQVTLRCSPKSGHDTVSWYQQALGQGPQFIFQYYEEEERQRGNFPDRFSGHQFPNYSSELNVNALLLGDSALYLCASSQTGSGTEAFFGQGTRLTVV.